These 21 T cell receptor beta chains were all obtained from the same sample, sequenced in a study of blood T cell repertoires in COVID-19. Profiled with immunoSEQ multiplex PCR; TCRdb holds only in-frame clones, not every one. In the table there are 100,000 or so clones, 85% to 90% of which are singletons. Sequencing input: peripheral blood. Source of these receptors: a woman older than 75 with acute or convalescent COVID-19.

The chain links TRBV10-3 to TRBJ2-1, with TRBD2 identical over 9 bases. Germline V CDR1 and CDR2: ENHRY, SYGVKD. The V gene end was trimmed by 3 bases and the J gene end by 7 bases; junction bases not matched to a gene: 13. The CDR3 is 17 amino acids. CDR3 nucleotides: TGTGCCATCAGTGACCCGGTTAGCGGGGGAGCTCGGAATGAGCAGTTCTTC. Its translation is CAISDPVSGGARNEQFF.

The chain has TRBV9 and TRBJ1-1; TRBD1 might be the D (5 bases). This CDR3 contains 14 residues. In germline, CDR1 is SGDLS, CDR2 YYNGEE. V was shortened by 0 bases and J by 11 bases, with 17 bases between the two germline ends. The CDR3, as DNA: TGTGCCAGCAGCGTAGTGGACAACCTTAAGGAGGCTTTCTTT. Its protein is CASSVVDNLKEAFF. The full variable domain, completed using reference TRBV9 and TRBJ1-1, is DSGVTQTPKHLITATGQRVTLRCSPRSGDLSVYWYQQSLDQGLQFLIQYYNGEERAKGNILERFSAQQFPDLHSELNLSSLELGDSALYFCASSVVDNLKEAFFGQGTRLTVV.

CDR3 in DNA: TGCAGCGCCAGGCCGTCGGGACAAGGCGAAAAACTGTTTTTT. Its protein is CSARPSGQGEKLFF. The chain combines TRBV29-1 with TRBJ1-4, with D possibly matching TRBD1 (6 bases). CDR1 is SQVTM, CDR2 ANQGSEA, per germline. CDR3 length equals 14 residues. Trimming shortened V by 7 bases and J by 8 bases, and 20 bases separated the two germline ends.

V gene TRBV19 combines with J gene TRBJ2-1; maybe TRBD1 (5 bases). The CDR3 is made up of 15 amino acids. CDR1 LNHDA and CDR2 SQIVND come from the germline V gene (reference sequence). V was cut by 6 bases and J by 0 bases, with 12 bases left in between. The CDR3, as DNA: TGTGCCAGTAGCATCGACAGTAGCTCCTACAATGAGCAGTTCTTC. This gives the protein CASSIDSSSYNEQFF. The complete variable domain, with remaining parts taken from reference TRBV19 and TRBJ2-1, reads DGGITQSPKYLFRKEGQNVTLSCEQNLNHDAMYWYRQDPGQGLRLIYYSQIVNDFQKGDIAEGYSVSREKKESFPLTVTSAQKNPTAFYLCASSIDSSSYNEQFFGPGTRLTVL.

The DNA of the CDR3 is TGTGCCAGCAGCCAACGGACTAGCGGGGAATTCGCAGATACGCAGTATTTT. This encodes CASSQRTSGEFADTQYF. The chain has TRBV7-6 and TRBJ2-3, with 12 bases fitting TRBD2. The junction had 10 bases not matched to a gene; V was cut back by 5 bases and J by 4 bases. This CDR3 has 17 amino acids. The germline V gene has CDR1 SGHVS and CDR2 FNYEAQ.

The sample holds one count of this clone. The chain uses TRBV10-3 and TRBJ1-3, with a possible D match to TRBD1 (6 bases). Germline values: CDR1 ENHRY, CDR2 SYGVKD. Trimming took 7 bases from V and 0 from J, leaving 16 bases between them. CDR3 length equals 16 residues. As DNA, the CDR3 is TGTGCCATCACCCCGGACAGCTATCTCTCTGGAAACACCATATATTTT. As protein: CAITPDSYLSGNTIYF.

The V call is TRBV19, the J call TRBJ2-1; no clear D gene. V lost 9 bases to trimming and J lost 4 bases, with 7 bases between them. The CDR3 totals 11 residues. Germline-derived CDR1 and CDR2 are LNHDA and SQIVND (reference sequence). The CDR3 sequence: CASSSYNEQFF. Here the CDR3 DNA reads TGTGCCAGCTCCTCTTACAATGAGCAGTTCTTC.

This clone was detected only a few times. Different DNA sequences within this sample yield the same CDR3. This chain links TRBV28 with TRBJ2-7; 12 nucleotides agree with TRBD2. The CDR3 sequence is 14 residues long. Germline CDR1 reads MDHEN; CDR2 reads SYDVKM. V was pared by 6 bases and J by 2 bases, with 2 bases of the junction left unmatched. CDR3 in DNA: TGTGCCAGCAGCCCTAGCGGGGGGGCCTACGAGCAGTACTTC. Its protein is CASSPSGGAYEQYF.

The V call is TRBV30, the J call TRBJ2-7, with a weak D call TRBD1 (6 bases). Germline V gene data show CDR1 as GTSNPN and CDR2 as SVGIG (reference sequence). The CDR3 is 11 residues long. V lost 4 bases and J 4 bases, leaving 8 bases between the germline ends. The CDR3, as DNA: TGTGCCTGGAAGCAGGGGTACGAGCAGTACTTC. Encoded protein: CAWKQGYEQYF.

As for this clone: This same CDR3 is encoded by further DNA sequences in the sample. The chain links TRBV5-1 to TRBJ2-7, with 7 bases matching TRBD2. The CDR3 covers 12 residues. V lost 0 bases and J lost 6; bases outside the gene matches: 0. The germline V gene has CDR1 SGHRS and CDR2 YFSETQ. CDR3 residues: CASSLAGGEQYF. CDR3 nucleotide sequence: TGCGCCAGCAGCTTGGCGGGGGGCGAGCAGTACTTC. The variable domain in full, completed from reference TRBV5-1 and TRBJ2-7, reads KAGVTQTPRYLIKTRGQQVTLSCSPISGHRSVSWYQQTPGQGLQFLFEYFSETQRNKGNFPGRFSGRQFSNSRSEMNVSTLELGDSALYLCASSLAGGEQYFGPGTRLTVT.

This clone was recorded only once. The chain combines TRBV3-1 (or the pseudogene TRBV3-2) with TRBJ1-3; tentative D call: TRBD1 (6 bases). Germline CDR1 is LGHDT and CDR2 is YNNKEL (reference sequence). V was pared by 4 bases and J by 1 base, with 11 bases between. The length of the CDR3 is 15 residues. The CDR3 loop is CASSLLTGSGNTIYF. CDR3 nucleotides: TGTGCCAGCAGCCTACTGACAGGATCTGGAAACACCATATATTTT.

This chain joins TRBV11-2 and TRBJ1-1; D remains ambiguous. CDR3 length equals 15 residues. The ends were cut back, 1 base at V and 1 base at J, with 10 bases in the middle. Germline-derived CDR1 and CDR2 are SGHAT and FQNNGV. This CDR3 reads CASSLVGGSNTEAFF. The CDR3 DNA reads TGTGCCAGCAGCTTAGTGGGAGGCTCGAACACTGAAGCTTTCTTT.

In this sample, this clone turned up a few times. J is TRBJ2-5 and V is TRBV30; 10 bases are shared with TRBD1. This CDR3 spans 18 amino acids. Germline trimming cut 6 bases from V and 0 bases from J; bases unmatched to any gene: 16. Germline CDR1 GTSNPN, CDR2 SVGIG (reference sequence). Here the CDR3 DNA reads TGTGCCTGCAGTAGGGACAGGGGTTCGGGATTATACCAAGAGACCCAGTACTTC. This codes for CACSRDRGSGLYQETQYF.

The V and J genes are TRBV2 and TRBJ2-3, with TRBD2 matching 11 bases. V was pared by 8 bases and J by 6 bases, with 7 bases of the junction left unmatched. CDR3 length equals 14 residues. Germline assignment: CDR1 SNHLY and CDR2 FYNNEI. In DNA, the CDR3 is TGTGCCAGCGGAAGACTAGCGGGGAGTGATACGCAGTATTTT. Amino acids: CASGRLAGSDTQYF.

This chain joins TRBV3-1 (or the pseudogene TRBV3-2) and TRBJ1-6, with D perhaps matching TRBD1 (6 bases). The CDR3 is 16 amino acids. Deletions cut 4 bases from V and 9 bases from J, with 19 bases between. The germline CDR1 and CDR2 sequences are LGHDT and YNNKEL (reference sequence). CDR3 protein: CASSPFRGAKSSPLHF. CDR3 nucleotide sequence: TGTGCCAGCAGCCCCTTTCGGGGGGCGAAGAGTTCACCCCTCCACTTT.

The chain combines TRBV7-3 with TRBJ2-1; 14 nucleotides match TRBD2. V was pared by 5 bases and J by 7 bases, with 7 bases of the junction left unmatched. This CDR3 region has 16 residues. CDR1 SGHTA and CDR2 FQGTGA come from the germline V gene. The CDR3 here is CASSPRLAGGKNEQFF. The CDR3, as DNA: TGTGCCAGCAGCCCAAGACTAGCGGGGGGGAAAAATGAGCAGTTCTTC.

To note about this clone: Other DNA sequences within the sample encode an identical CDR3. The CDR3 DNA follows: TGTGCCATCAGTTCAGGGTCCTACGAGCAGTACTTC. This encodes CAISSGSYEQYF. The gene calls are TRBV10-3 and TRBJ2-7; perhaps TRBD1 as D (5 bases). Trimming stripped 5 bases from V and 1 base from J, with 6 bases between. The V gene's germline CDR1 is ENHRY and CDR2 SYGVKD. The CDR3 runs to 12 residues.

The chain recombines TRBV13 with TRBJ2-7; 9 nucleotides match TRBD1. This CDR3 has 16 residues. J gave up 3 bases and V 5 bases, and 11 bases lay outside the gene matches. The germline gives CDR1 PRHDT, CDR2 FYEKMQ (reference sequence). CDR3 bases: TGTGCCAGCAGCGGCATACAGGGGGCGTTACACTACGAGCAGTACTTC. Translated: CASSGIQGALHYEQYF.

The rearrangement links TRBV11-2 to TRBJ1-4, with TRBD1 identical over 8 bases. After removal of 4 bases from V and 7 bases from J, the junction contained 5 bases not matched to a gene. The CDR3 runs to 14 residues. Germline-derived CDR1 and CDR2 are SGHAT and FQNNGV. The CDR3 nucleotides read TGTGCCAGCAGCTACGGACAGGGTGTTGAAAAACTGTTTTTT. Translating it yields CASSYGQGVEKLFF.

This clone appeared once. The V and J genes are TRBV24-1 and TRBJ2-3; no clear D. V was clipped by 7 bases and J by 1 base, with 11 bases between them. Germline values: CDR1 KGHDR, CDR2 SFDVKD. CDR3 length equals 14 residues. This chain's CDR3 is CATSPAGGTDTQYF. CDR3 sequence (DNA): TGTGCCACCAGCCCCGCAGGCGGCACAGATACGCAGTATTTT.

The CDR3 sequence is CASSSTGEDYEQYF. The CDR3 region has the DNA TGCGCCAGCAGTTCGACAGGGGAGGACTACGAGCAGTACTTC. J is TRBJ2-7 and V is TRBV5-1; 8 positions match TRBD1. The CDR3 runs 14 residues. Trimming took 5 bases from V and 3 from J; bases not matched to a gene: 7. From germline, CDR1 is SGHRS and CDR2 YFSETQ.